The rows below give T cell receptor beta chains drawn from one sample of a study of blood T cell repertoires in COVID-19. Measured with immunoSEQ multiplex PCR; TCRdb has only the in-frame clones, and not every one. The sample lists about 67,000 clones, more than 75% seen once, with around 5.3% in the top ten. Sequencing was performed on peripheral blood. These receptors originate from a man over 45 with active COVID-19. Both conserved end residues are part of each CDR3. A D gene is named only where the DNA matches it firmly. Some rows mark clone size as missing; the rest say once, few, many or name a class of expanded clone.

>TRBJ1-1|TRBD1|NA|TRBV5-6
CASSSRGSLDEAFF
TGTGCCAGCAGCTCCAGGGGGTCCTTAGATGAAGCTTTCTTT
>TRBJ2-7|NA|once|TRBV7-2
CASSLGASYEQYF
TGTGCCAGCAGCTTAGGGGCCTCCTACGAGCAGTACTTC
>TRBJ2-2|NA|NA|TRBV15
CATSQSASGTGELFF
TGTGCCACCAGCCAAAGTGCCTCGGGCACCGGGGAGCTGTTTTTT
>TRBJ2-7|TRBD1|NA|TRBV18
CASSPRPGGEQYF
TGTGCCAGCTCACCACGGCCAGGGGGCGAGCAGTACTTC
>TRBJ1-1|NA|NA|TRBV4-1
CASSQDRTVRGGEAFF
TGCGCCAGCAGCCAAGATAGGACGGTCCGGGGGGGTGAAGCTTTCTTT
>TRBJ1-2|NA|NA|TRBV5-8
CASSLKDSRSYGYTF
TGTGCCAGCAGCCTAAAGGACAGCCGTTCTTATGGCTACACCTTC
>TRBJ1-2|NA|NA|TRBV28
CASKKFSWFGYTF
TGTGCCAGCAAAAAGTTCAGTTGGTTTGGCTACACCTTC
>TRBJ1-2|TRBD1|once|TRBV5-1
CASSRDRYGYTF
TGCGCCAGCAGCCGGGACAGATATGGCTACACCTTC
>TRBJ2-1|TRBD2|NA|TRBV7-2
CASSSFRLAGPEQFF
TGTGCCAGCAGCTCCTTTAGACTAGCGGGACCAGAGCAGTTCTTC
>TRBJ2-1|NA|NA|TRBV6-2/TRBV6-3
CASSLTRGGELKLRGGEQFF
TGTGCCAGCAGCCTAACGAGGGGGGGAGAGTTGAAACTCAGAGGCGGTGAGCAGTTCTTC
>TRBJ1-4|NA|NA|TRBV7-2
CASSFQGGTNEKLFF
TGTGCCAGCAGCTTCCAGGGTGGCACTAATGAAAAACTGTTTTTT
>TRBJ2-7|NA|NA|TRBV7-9
CASSSRDFTYEQYF
TGTGCCAGCAGCTCCCGGGACTTCACCTACGAGCAGTACTTC
>TRBJ1-2|TRBD1|NA|TRBV6-5
CASSYYRGQLGYTF
TGTGCCAGCAGTTACTATAGGGGGCAGCTTGGCTACACCTTC
>TRBJ1-5|NA|NA|TRBV4-2
CASSQVDRGANQPQHF
TGTGCCAGCAGCCAAGTCGACCGGGGGGCTAATCAGCCCCAGCATTTT
>TRBJ2-6|TRBD2|NA|TRBV19
CASRGRGRGANVLTF
TGTGCCAGTAGGGGGAGGGGTCGTGGGGCCAACGTCCTGACTTTC
>TRBJ2-5|NA|NA|TRBV4-1
CASSQAGALSAETQYF
TGCGCCAGCAGCCAAGCGGGAGCCCTTTCGGCAGAGACCCAGTACTTC
>TRBJ1-6|NA|NA|TRBV18
CASSPVLPGANSPLHF
TGTGCCAGCTCACCAGTCCTACCAGGGGCTAATTCACCCCTCCACTTT
>TRBJ1-5|NA|NA|TRBV11-2
CASSFRGLSNQPQHF
TGTGCCAGCAGCTTTCGGGGGTTGAGCAATCAGCCCCAGCATTTT
>TRBJ2-7|TRBD2|NA|TRBV9
CASSVGGLAREQYF
TGTGCCAGCAGCGTAGGTGGACTAGCACGCGAGCAGTACTTC
>TRBJ2-5|TRBD2|NA|TRBV7-2
CASSPRGGETQYF
TGTGCCAGCAGCCCCCGGGGGGGAGAGACCCAGTACTTC
>TRBJ2-7|NA|NA|TRBV30
CAWSSGLTYEQYF
TGTGCCTGGAGTAGCGGTTTAACCTACGAGCAGTACTTC
>TRBJ2-1|TRBD2|NA|TRBV5-1
CASSLARGLAGNNEQFF
TGCGCCAGCAGCTTGGCCAGAGGTCTAGCGGGGAACAATGAGCAGTTCTTC
>TRBJ2-7|TRBD2|NA|TRBV3-1/TRBV3-2
CASSSRSRGLGFNEQYF
TGTGCCAGCAGCTCCCGATCGAGGGGACTAGGTTTCAACGAGCAGTACTTC
>TRBJ1-4|TRBD1|NA|TRBV19
CASSIDGTGTEKLFF
TGTGCCAGTAGTATAGATGGGACAGGGACAGAAAAACTGTTTTTT
>TRBJ2-7|NA|few|TRBV10-3
CAASLPGTVYEQYF
TGTGCGGCCAGCCTTCCCGGGACTGTCTACGAGCAGTACTTC
>TRBJ1-4|NA|NA|TRBV7-8
CASSPKGLRDSNEKLFF
TGTGCCAGCAGCCCCAAGGGACTCCGGGATTCTAATGAAAAACTGTTTTTT
>TRBJ2-3|NA|NA|TRBV19
CASSIMGLTTDTQYF
TGTGCCAGTAGTATTATGGGACTTACCACAGATACGCAGTATTTT
>TRBJ2-1|NA|NA|TRBV9
CASSLLGLETNEQFF
TGTGCCAGCAGCCTATTGGGACTTGAAACCAATGAGCAGTTCTTC
>TRBJ2-3|TRBD2|NA|TRBV24-1
CATSELGTSGFSDTQYF
TGTGCCACCAGTGAACTGGGGACTAGCGGGTTTTCAGATACGCAGTATTTT
>TRBJ2-5|TRBD2|NA|TRBV7-9
CASSLAGLAEETQYF
TGTGCCAGCAGCTTAGCTGGGCTAGCGGAAGAGACCCAGTACTTC
>TRBJ2-2|NA|NA|TRBV15
CATSRDRGAVKDTGELFF
TGTGCCACCAGCAGAGATCGGGGGGCTGTGAAGGACACCGGGGAGCTGTTTTTT
>TRBJ1-6|NA|once|TRBV20-1
CSASLAGLNSPLHF
TGCAGTGCTAGTCTAGCCGGGCTGAATTCACCCCTCCACTTT
>TRBJ2-1|TRBD2|NA|TRBV30
CAWELAGAYNEQFF
TGTGCCTGGGAGCTAGCGGGAGCTTACAATGAGCAGTTCTTC
>TRBJ1-3|NA|NA|TRBV19
CASSIEGISGNTIYF
TGTGCCAGTAGTATCGAGGGTATCTCTGGAAACACCATATATTTT
>TRBJ1-4|NA|NA|TRBV4-1
CASSQDGWGVKGEKLFF
TGCGCCAGCAGCCAAGATGGGTGGGGGGTAAAGGGTGAAAAACTGTTTTTT
>TRBJ2-7|NA|NA|TRBV5-1
CASSAGTLYEQYF
TGCGCCAGCAGCGCCGGGACACTATACGAGCAGTACTTC
>TRBJ1-3|NA|NA|TRBV28
CASSLVRISGNTIYF
TGTGCCAGCAGTTTGGTCAGGATCTCTGGAAACACCATATATTTT
>TRBJ2-2|TRBD2|NA|TRBV7-2
CASSSTTASGMDAGELFF
TGTGCCAGCAGCTCCACGACGGCTAGCGGGATGGACGCCGGGGAGCTGTTTTTT
>TRBJ1-5|NA|NA|TRBV20-1
CSASEGTGGNQPQHF
TGCAGTGCTAGTGAGGGCACGGGAGGGAATCAGCCCCAGCATTTT
>TRBJ2-1|NA|NA|TRBV4-2
CASRPRDTKYNEQFF
TGTGCCAGCAGACCCCGGGACACCAAATACAATGAGCAGTTCTTC
>TRBJ1-6|NA|NA|TRBV13
CASSGGAIGNSPLHF
TGTGCCAGCAGTGGTGGGGCCATCGGGAATTCACCCCTCCACTTT